One sample yielded the 25 T cell receptor beta chains listed below, sequenced in a study of chemoradiotherapy in HPV16-positive cancers. Using immunoSEQ multiplex PCR, the repertoire was profiled, and TCRdb retains in-frame clones only, with some absent. Of thousands of clones detected, roughly 83% appear once; the ten largest clones hold 6.2%. This sample comprised tumor tissue, obtained from a patient who underwent chemoradiotherapy. The receptors originated from a human donor with HPV-associated anogenital cancer.

This clone was recorded only once. The V gene is TRBV11-1, the J gene TRBJ2-7; D not resolved. Germline V gene sequence: CDR1 SGHAT, CDR2 FQDESV (reference sequence). V lost 3 bases and J 6 bases, leaving 6 bases between the germline ends. This CDR3 spans 11 amino acids. Written as DNA, the CDR3 is TGTGCCAGCAGCTTCGGGCCCGAGCAGTACTTC. Translating gives CASSFGPEQYF.

The chain employs TRBV19 and TRBJ1-1; D ambiguous. Trimming removed 4 bases from V and 4 bases from J, with 10 bases in between. The germline V gene has CDR1 LNHDA and CDR2 SQIVND (reference sequence). The CDR3 consists of 13 residues. The CDR3 sequence: CASSKSEGTEAFF. The CDR3 nucleotides are TGTGCCAGTAGTAAGTCTGAGGGCACTGAAGCTTTCTTT.

This chain links TRBV5-1 with TRBJ1-1; unclear D gene. The CDR3 has 14 residues. CDR1 and CDR2 from the germline V gene are SGHRS and YFSETQ. Trimming pared 4 bases from V and 1 base from J, leaving 11 bases between. This CDR3 is CASSDTVENTEAFF. The DNA for the CDR3 is TGCGCCAGCAGCGATACGGTCGAGAACACTGAAGCTTTCTTT.

The chain has TRBV7-9 and TRBJ2-7; D call uncertain. Looked up from germline, CDR1 is SEHNR and CDR2 is FQNEAQ (reference sequence). This CDR3 has 11 residues. V lost 5 bases to trimming and J lost 7 bases, with 9 bases between them. In DNA form, the CDR3 reads TGTGCCAGCAGCCCCGGTGGGGAGCAGTACTTC. It specifies CASSPGGEQYF.

The rearrangement joins TRBV27 to TRBJ1-1, with 8 bases matching TRBD1. Germline V gene data show CDR1 as MNHEY and CDR2 as SMNVEV (reference sequence). V lost 8 bases and J lost 4; bases outside the gene matches: 9. The CDR3 extends over 14 amino acids. CDR3 coding DNA: TGTGCCAGCCTACCCAGGGGGCAGGGCACTGAAGCTTTCTTT. Amino acid sequence: CASLPRGQGTEAFF.

The J gene is TRBJ2-1, the V gene TRBV5-1; D remains unclear. CDR1 is SGHRS, CDR2 YFSETQ, per germline. The CDR3 is made up of 15 amino acids. Trimming shortened V by 0 bases and J by 8 bases, and 15 bases separated the two germline ends. The CDR3 here is CASSLGPGGEYEQFF. The CDR3 DNA follows: TGCGCCAGCAGCTTGGGTCCGGGTGGAGAATATGAGCAGTTCTTC.

The genes are TRBV19 and TRBJ1-2; TRBD1 matches 7 bases. CDR1 is LNHDA, CDR2 SQIVND, per germline (reference sequence). The CDR3 sequence is 12 residues long. J was trimmed by 6 bases and V by 10 bases; bases with no gene match: 8. CDR3 amino acids: CATSDRADGYTF. In nucleotides, the CDR3 is TGTGCCACCTCCGACAGGGCCGATGGCTACACCTTC. Looking up the rest from reference TRBV19 and TRBJ1-2 gives the full variable domain: DGGITQSPKYLFRKEGQNVTLSCEQNLNHDAMYWYRQDPGQGLRLIYYSQIVNDFQKGDIAEGYSVSREKKESFPLTVTSAQKNPTAFYLCATSDRADGYTFGSGTRLTVV.

The count of this clone is one. This sequence joins TRBV10-2 and TRBJ1-2; 8 bases line up with TRBD1. V lost 4 bases and J lost 4; bases outside the gene matches: 2. The CDR3 is made up of 13 amino acids. Germline V gives CDR1 WSHSY, CDR2 SAAADI. This CDR3 is CASSGTGFYGYTF. In DNA, the CDR3 is TGCGCCAGCAGTGGGACAGGGTTCTATGGCTACACCTTC.

The chain combines TRBV9 with TRBJ2-7, with TRBD2 matching over 7 bases. The CDR3 extends over 15 amino acids. V gave up 0 bases and J gave up 7 bases; unmatched junction bases: 10. The germline CDR1 and CDR2 sequences are SGDLS and YYNGEE. Here the CDR3 reads CASSVAGGGPGEQYF. The DNA for the CDR3 is TGTGCCAGCAGCGTAGCGGGGGGAGGGCCGGGTGAGCAGTACTTC.

J is TRBJ2-1 and V is TRBV30; TRBD2 matches 14 bases. Trimming at V came to 3 bases and at J to 8 bases, leaving 9 bases not matched to a gene. CDR3 length: 16 amino acids. Per germline, CDR1 GTSNPN and CDR2 SVGIG (reference sequence). CDR3 residues: CAWSVGLAGGMDEQFF. The CDR3 DNA follows: TGTGCCTGGAGCGTAGGACTAGCGGGAGGCATGGATGAGCAGTTCTTC.

This chain uses TRBV7-8 with TRBJ1-1; D possibly corresponds to TRBD1 (5 bases). Trimming pared 1 base from V and 11 bases from J, leaving 14 bases between. The CDR3 is 13 amino acids. Germline lookup yields CDR1 SGHVS and CDR2 FQNEAQ. As DNA, the CDR3 is TGTGCCAGCAGCTTAGGGAGTGAGCGGGGGGCTTTCTTT. Its protein product is CASSLGSERGAFF. Combining the CDR3 with reference TRBV7-8 and TRBJ1-1 gives the whole variable domain GAGVSQSPRYKVAKRGQDVALRCDPISGHVSLFWYQQALGQGPEFLTYFQNEAQLDKSGLPSDRFFAERPEGSVSTLKIQRTQQEDSAVYLCASSLGSERGAFFGQGTRLTVV.

The chain is built from TRBV25-1 and TRBJ1-1; TRBD1 matches at 12 bases. Germline V gene sequence: CDR1 MGHDK, CDR2 SYGVNS. V lost 10 bases, J lost 0 bases, and 6 bases stayed unmatched. The CDR3 is 15 amino acids. CDR3 coding DNA: TGTGCCACCACCGGGACAGGGGGCATGAACACTGAAGCTTTCTTT. Its protein is CATTGTGGMNTEAFF.

This clone occurred once. The chain's CDR3 is CSVDWGGSYNEQFF. Here the CDR3 DNA reads TGCAGCGTTGATTGGGGTGGCTCCTACAATGAGCAGTTCTTC. The chain joins TRBV29-1 to TRBJ2-1, with D unclear. CDR3 length equals 14 residues. CDR1 is SQVTM and CDR2 is ANQGSEA in the germline V gene. The V gene lost 3 bases and the J gene lost 0 bases, with 9 bases spanning the gap.

This chain links TRBV6-5 with TRBJ1-5; D possibly corresponds to TRBD1 (6 bases). V lost 6 bases to trimming and J lost 0 bases, with 12 bases between them. The CDR3 extends over 15 amino acids. Germline V CDR1 and CDR2: MNHEY, SVGAGI. This chain's CDR3 is CASRKDRFSNQPQHF. For the CDR3, the DNA is TGTGCCAGCAGAAAAGACAGGTTTAGCAATCAGCCCCAGCATTTT.

The chain combines TRBV5-1 with TRBJ2-2, with a weak D call TRBD2 (6 bases). Germline V gene sequence: CDR1 SGHRS, CDR2 YFSETQ. V lost 0 bases, J lost 0 bases, and 6 bases lay in between. The CDR3 contains 15 residues. In nucleotides, the CDR3 is TGCGCCAGCAGCTTGGGGGGGGCGAACACCGGGGAGCTGTTTTTT. Translating it yields CASSLGGANTGELFF.

J is TRBJ2-3 and V is TRBV12-5; 8 positions agree with TRBD1. Germline assignment: CDR1 LGHNT and CDR2 FRNRAP. With V trimmed by 2 bases and J by 2 bases, 21 bases remained unmatched. The CDR3 consists of 21 residues. CDR3 nucleotides: TGTGCTAGTGGTTTGATAATGAGTGTGGACAGGGAAATTAAGAACACAGATACGCAGTATTTT. Amino acids: CASGLIMSVDREIKNTDTQYF.

Only one count was recorded for this clone. The rearrangement joins TRBV7-2 to TRBJ1-1; D gene ambiguous. The CDR3 spans 14 residues. The V end was cut by 6 bases, the J end by 5 bases, with 16 bases between. Germline V gene data show CDR1 as SGHTA and CDR2 as FQGNSA. The CDR3 DNA reads TGTGCCAGCAGTCGGGGAACCCGGCGGACTGAAGCTTTCTTT. Protein sequence: CASSRGTRRTEAFF.

This clone was detected once. The chain joins TRBV5-1 to TRBJ2-2, with D perhaps TRBD1 (6 bases). From germline, CDR1 is SGHRS and CDR2 YFSETQ. With 4 bases removed from V and 1 base from J, the gap between germline ends came to 14 bases. This CDR3 region has 16 residues. CDR3 nucleotides: TGCGCCAGCAGCCAAACAGGGACCCTGAACACCGGGGAGCTGTTTTTT. This translates into CASSQTGTLNTGELFF.

The J gene is TRBJ2-5, the V gene TRBV5-1; 10 bases are a match to TRBD2. CDR3 length: 15 amino acids. Germline CDR1 reads SGHRS; CDR2 reads YFSETQ. Trimming at V came to 5 bases and at J to 2 bases, leaving 6 bases not matched to a gene. This CDR3 is CASRGTSAPQETQYF. CDR3 bases: TGCGCCAGCAGGGGGACTAGCGCGCCACAAGAGACCCAGTACTTC. The entire variable domain, with the rest obtained from reference TRBV5-1 and TRBJ2-5, is as follows: KAGVTQTPRYLIKTRGQQVTLSCSPISGHRSVSWYQQTPGQGLQFLFEYFSETQRNKGNFPGRFSGRQFSNSRSEMNVSTLELGDSALYLCASRGTSAPQETQYFGPGTRLLVL.

This sequence joins TRBV7-9 and TRBJ1-5, with 12 bases lining up with TRBD1. The CDR3 length is 17 residues. Per the germline V gene, CDR1 is SEHNR and CDR2 is FQNEAQ (reference sequence). V shed 5 bases, J shed 5 bases, and the junction held 10 bases outside the gene matches. CDR3 sequence: CASSPGTGGEGDQPQHF. CDR3 nucleotides: TGTGCCAGCAGCCCCGGGACAGGGGGCGAGGGCGATCAGCCCCAGCATTTT. Full variable domain (remainder filled in from reference TRBV7-9 and TRBJ1-5): DTGVSQNPRHKITKRGQNVTFRCDPISEHNRLYWYRQTLGQGPEFLTYFQNEAQLEKSRLLSDRFSAERPKGSFSTLEIQRTEQGDSAMYLCASSPGTGGEGDQPQHFGDGTRLSIL.

The rearrangement links TRBV10-3 to TRBJ1-5; no clear D gene. The CDR3 covers 12 residues. Germline-derived CDR1 and CDR2 are ENHRY and SYGVKD. Trimming removed 4 bases from V and 3 bases from J, with 4 bases in between. CDR3 in amino acids: CAISATNQPQHF. The CDR3 DNA reads TGTGCCATCAGTGCGACCAATCAGCCCCAGCATTTT.

The chain joins TRBV7-2 to TRBJ2-1; D tentatively reads TRBD1 or TRBD2 (5 bases each). CDR1 and CDR2 (germline): SGHTA, FQGNSA. The germline V and J ends were trimmed by 4 bases and 12 bases, with 10 bases remaining between them. The CDR3 contains 11 residues. The CDR3 sequence: CASSSWGSQFF. For the CDR3, the DNA is TGTGCCAGCAGCTCTTGGGGGTCGCAGTTCTTC.

The rearrangement joins TRBV5-1 to TRBJ2-7; 7 bases are a match to TRBD2. Germline CDR1 and CDR2: SGHRS and YFSETQ. J gave up 6 bases and V 6 bases, and 18 bases lay outside the gene matches. This CDR3 contains 16 residues. The DNA for the CDR3 is TGCGCCAGCACCCCGACTAGCTCTTTGCGGGGTGGCGAGCAGTACTTC. This gives the protein CASTPTSSLRGGEQYF.

This rearrangement joins TRBV5-1 to TRBJ1-2; D is ambiguous. This CDR3 region has 16 residues. The germline V gene has CDR1 SGHRS and CDR2 YFSETQ. The V and J ends lost 1 base and 7 bases respectively, with 20 bases between them. The CDR3 sequence: CASSLWEGPTDAGYTF. The CDR3 DNA reads TGCGCCAGCAGCTTGTGGGAGGGTCCTACAGACGCTGGCTACACCTTC.

This clone showed up just a few times. This chain uses TRBV2 with TRBJ2-5; possible D gene TRBD1, 6 bases. The CDR3 covers 13 residues. Germline V lookup: CDR1 SNHLY, CDR2 FYNNEI. V was shortened by 9 bases and J by 0 bases, with 11 bases between the two germline ends. CDR3 bases: TGTGCCAGGAAAGGACAGTACCAAGAGACCCAGTACTTC. This codes for CARKGQYQETQYF.